Here is one T cell receptor beta chain with its context. Under the authors' procedure: Reference gene primer amplification yielded estimated nucleated cell counts. The repertoire was sequenced with immunoSEQ multiplex PCR; TCRdb's copy has only in-frame clones and lacks some. For V, J and clone size, that table is used; D and trimming come from the DNA. Of 250,000 to 300,000 clones listed, approximately 82% were seen once; the top ten hold roughly 3%. The germline V gene has CDR1 MNHNY and CDR2 SVGAGI (reference sequence). Trimming stripped 7 bases from V and 7 bases from J, with 20 bases between. The CDR3 loop spans 15 amino acids. The sample originates from a study of blood T cell repertoires in COVID-19. Overall study context: Spain, Italy and the United States supplied samples that represented acute and convalescent COVID-19. The cDNA or gDNA used as material had been derived from T cells, B-cell-depleted T cells, or PBMCs.

The TCR originated in a woman under 30 with acute or convalescent COVID-19. The sample taken for sequencing was peripheral blood. V gene TRBV6-6 combines with J gene TRBJ1-3; D is ambiguous. The CDR3 region is CASTFSVRVENTIYF. As DNA, the CDR3 is TGTGCCAGCACCTTCTCCGTTAGAGTGGAGAACACCATATATTTT.